What follows describes a single TCR beta chain. The antigen this receptor binds is unknown. No much larger clonotype is one base removed from it; base qualities were not supplied. The CDR3 holds 13 amino acids from the cysteine to the phenylalanine. The kept DNA is CDR3 alone, 39 bases in frame from the first base. The germline V gene (reference sequence) provides CDR1 GTSNPN and CDR2 SVGIG. Trimming at the junction amounts to 3 bases on V and 3 bases on J, and the germline ends lie 11 bases apart. TCR CDR3 regions were amplified from genomic DNA by multiplex PCR using the deep immunoSEQ assay. Genomic DNA extracted from each cell subset was distributed evenly over all wells of several immunoSEQ 96-well plates, and each plate served as one replicate. For sorted subsets, 150 to 250 ng of genomic DNA, equivalent to 25,000 to 35,000 T cell genomes, went into each replicate PCR. Purified libraries were measured with a Qubit 3.0 fluorometer, size-checked on a Bioanalyzer 2100, and measured again with the KAPA Library Quantification kit. A separate single-read 150-cycle Illumina NextSeq 550 flow cell was used to sequence each immunoSEQ 96-well plate. Under the source paper's analysis protocol: Because the immunoSEQ output held only junctional sequences and lacked quality scores, the filtering could not match the filtering applied to full-length reads. Sequences were annotated with PyIR, a Python wrapper for IgBLAST v1.9, and V/J genes and CDR3 were assigned using IMGT germline references. Reads were filtered out if the reads had weak V/J assignments (E-value above 1e-6), no CDR3, stop codons, out-of-frame junctions, or ambiguous translated residues. V3J clonotypes were defined as sequences sharing an identical inferred V gene, J gene, and CDR3 amino acid sequence. Percentage overlap between repertoires was computed as shared unique clonotypes divided by the size of the smaller repertoire. Richness of each repertoire was evaluated using RTK rarefaction, the Chao1 estimator, and Recon v2.1 estimates of unobserved clonotypes. Generation probabilities for all TCRbeta clonotypes obtained by the gDNA method from a handful of donors were computed using OLGA. TCRdb took this table from immuneACCESS and kept in-frame rearrangements with V and J called. Such tables lack part of the clones; where checked against another copy, unresolved V genes explain under half of the gap, and the rest is unexplained. For V, J and clone size, that table is used; D and trimming come from the DNA. For this sample the table gives a few million clones, of which more than 90% were detected only once. The ten largest clones represent roughly 0.15% of the sample.

The sample belongs to a study of shared clonotypes between healthy human individuals (TCRdb year 2020). Looking at the study overall: The cohort comprised a couple of women and three men aged 18 to 49 years. To increase sequencing depth and limit assay-specific biases, different laboratories used diverse techniques to prepare libraries and sequence TCR repertoires. For each donor, CD4 naive and CD4 memory were each given three plates, CD8 naive was given two plates, and CD8 memory was given one plate. Per donor, leukapheresis produced somewhere between about 0.94 and 10 billion PBMCs. Blood TCR repertoires of five healthy adults were deeply sequenced to estimate repertoire size and the extent of clonotype sharing between individuals. What the study reported, not specific to this receptor: Approximately 5% of naive CD4, 3.5% of naive CD8, roughly 2.4% of memory CD4, and less than 0.45% of memory CD8 clonotypes were shared across a few donors. Compared with non-shared clonotypes, clonotypes shared by all four sorted-subset donors had higher generation probabilities. Because the study included a small number of donors, the genetic and exposure-history diversity represented was limited. Only blood was sampled, and tissue TCR repertoires likely differ from those in blood. Incomplete sequencing was indicated by rarefaction of sorted-subset datasets, despite the large sequencing depth. Naive subsets generally had larger estimated clonotype richness than memory subsets. Pairwise subsampling indicated that sequencing depth was expected to affect the degree of clonotype sharing among donors.

The donors were healthy, HIV-negative adults with no recently reported acute infections or vaccinations. All donors were Caucasian adults living in Nashville, Tennessee, USA. Magnetic negative selection was used to enrich CD4+ T cells, after which naive cells were positively selected on CD45RA and the negative fraction became the memory subset. Blood was obtained by leukapheresis, after which PBMCs were separated by Ficoll-Histopaque density gradient centrifugation and cryopreserved in liquid nitrogen vapor phase. Analytical flow cytometry was used to check the purity and quantity of each magnetically sorted T cell population. Genomic DNA was isolated from each sorted fraction and quantified by UV absorbance on a Nanodrop 2000c.

The receptor chain draws on TRBV30 and TRBJ1-2; TRBD1 is a weak D gene call, 5 bases matching. The sequence was collected from a man aged 18 to 30 in good health. Sequencing input: naive CD4+ T cells sorted from blood. What the cell subset or site label conveys for this sample: CD45RA+ positively selected. The DNA sequence is TGTGCCTGGAGGAGGGGCGCCGACTATGGCTACACCTTC. Its translation reads: CAWRRGADYGYTF.